Below, 2 T cell receptor beta chains from the same sample are listed, as sequenced in a study of blood T cells in healthy people across ages. Alongside a J-beta primer mix, a sample-barcoded 5' primer served in a second PCR lasting roughly 6 to 12 cycles. TCRdb re-analysed the 5' RACE reads in MiXCR, keeping a single row per CDR3 protein. The sample lists 600,000 or so distinct CDR3 sequences; approximately 30% were seen once. The sequenced sample was blood. Every receptor here comes from a woman at least 80 years old in good health.

In this sample, this clonotype turned up many times. One base away lies a much larger clone, so this may be a sequencing read error. V usage is TRBV27 and J usage is TRBJ2-5, with TRBD1 identical over 10 bases. The germline CDR1 and CDR2 sequences are MNHEY and SMNVEV (reference sequence). V gave up 5 bases and J gave up 11 bases; unmatched junction bases: 11. The CDR3 length is 14 residues. The CDR3 bases are TGTGCCAGCAGTCCGAAGGGACAGGGGAATGAGCAGTACTTC. It encodes CASSPKGQGNEQYF.

This clonotype was detected only once. This could be a read error, since a much larger clone is one nucleotide away. The rearrangement links TRBV5-1 to TRBJ2-1, with 8 bases aligning to TRBD1. The CDR3 extends over 15 amino acids. The germline CDR1 and CDR2 sequences are SGHRS and YFSETQ. V shed 3 bases and J 10 bases; nucleotides not matched to a gene: 12. The CDR3 DNA reads TGCGCCAGCAGCTGCGAGGGGCAGGGGGCGCGGGAGCAGTTCTTC. Translation gives CASSCEGQGAREQFF.